The 7 T cell receptor beta chains given below trace back to one sample, sequenced in a study of T cells in Graves' hyperthyroidism and ophthalmopathy. Amplification yielded TCR beta CDR3 regions, with RNA transcripts as the source. HTBI primers drove first-round RT-PCR of the TCR CDR3. One entry per CDR3 protein, called by TCRdb with MiXCR from the multiplex PCR reads. The table lists approximately 520,000 distinct CDR3 sequences, around a quarter of them singletons. Source material: blood. Source of these receptors: a woman aged 25 to 39 with Graves' ophthalmopathy.

This clonotype was observed a few times. The chain uses TRBV6-1 and TRBJ2-7; TRBD1 matches 11 bases. V shed 6 bases and J 4 bases; nucleotides not matched to a gene: 8. The length of the CDR3 is 15 residues. The germline V gene encodes CDR1 MNHNS and CDR2 SASEGT. In DNA, the CDR3 is TGTGCCAGCAGCACCACTGGACAGGGGGCATACGAGCAGTACTTC. Its protein is CASSTTGQGAYEQYF.

At least ten counts were recorded for this clonotype. The V gene is TRBV10-3, the J gene TRBJ2-5; D is unclear. Trimming removed 1 base from V and 3 bases from J, with 6 bases in between. The CDR3 is made up of 13 amino acids. From germline, CDR1 is ENHRY and CDR2 SYGVKD. CDR3: CAISEFIKETQYF. The CDR3 bases are TGTGCCATCAGTGAGTTTATAAAAGAGACCCAGTACTTC.

This clonotype was recorded many times. V and J are TRBV12-3 or TRBV12-4 and TRBJ1-5; D gene unclear. With 5 bases removed from V and 0 bases from J, the gap between germline ends came to 14 bases. There are 16 residues in the CDR3. The CDR3 DNA sequence: TGTGCCAGCAGTCGCCGTGCGGGGAATAGCAATCAGCCCCAGCATTTT. The encoded protein is CASSRRAGNSNQPQHF.

The chain links TRBV28 to TRBJ2-7, with D tentatively TRBD1 or TRBD2 (6 bases each). This CDR3 contains 15 residues. The ends were cut back, 6 bases at V and 3 bases at J, with 18 bases in the middle. Per germline, CDR1 MDHEN and CDR2 SYDVKM. CDR3 residues: CASSPVEGGSYEQYF. Here the CDR3 DNA reads TGTGCCAGCAGCCCCGTGGAGGGGGGTAGCTACGAGCAGTACTTC.

Comments on this clonotype: Sequence at one end of the junction differs from germline and may be a read error. The chain employs TRBV6-2 or TRBV6-3 and TRBJ2-7; 10 bases agree with TRBD1. Germline-derived CDR1 and CDR2 are MNHEY and SVGEGT. CDR3 length equals 15 residues. CDR3 protein: CASRTGTGEIYELYF. CDR3 DNA: TGTGCCAGCAGGACCGGGACAGGGGAGATCTACGAGCTGTACTTC.

This chain links TRBV6-2 or TRBV6-3 with TRBJ1-2, with D hard to call. The germline V gene has CDR1 MNHEY and CDR2 SVGEGT. The V end was cut by 9 bases, the J end by 5 bases, with 10 bases between. CDR3 length: 11 amino acids. CDR3 region: CASRNMYGYTF. In nucleotides, the CDR3 is TGTGCCAGTCGAAATATGTATGGCTACACCTTC.

This clonotype has more than one count but fewer than ten. The J gene is TRBJ2-7, the V gene TRBV5-4, with a weak D call TRBD1 (5 bases). Germline CDR1 and CDR2: SGHNT and YYREEE (reference sequence). Trimming pared 3 bases from V and 6 bases from J, leaving 16 bases between. This CDR3 has 14 residues. As DNA, the CDR3 is TGTGCCAGCAGCTCGGACACCCGCCCTCGCGAGCAGTACTTC. This sequence encodes CASSSDTRPREQYF. Full variable domain (missing parts from reference TRBV5-4 and TRBJ2-7): ETGVTQSPTHLIKTRGQQVTLRCSSQSGHNTVSWYQQALGQGPQFIFQYYREEENGRGNFPPRFSGLQFPNYSSELNVNALELDDSALYLCASSSDTRPREQYFGPGTRLTVT.